This T cell receptor (beta chain) was captured by sequencing in a study of T cell responses to AZD1222 COVID-19 vaccine. Points from the study as a whole: Nearly half of the spike-specific TCRs reportedly recognize variant regions that carry no mutations. The donors showed a predominance of white British ancestry and of females, with possible underestimation of clonal diversity. Seropositive status at baseline applied to only 5 to 7 AZD1222 recipients. Vaccine-associated CD4 TCRs ranged over spike, dominating at 160-218 and 743-854.

Assay: immunoSEQ multiplex PCR; the TCRdb copy retains only in-frame clones and omits some. The sample holds under 200,000 clones, roughly nine tenths seen once. Turning to this clone: The antigen remains unidentified.

This CDR3 contains 13 residues. CDR1 LGHDT and CDR2 YNNKEL come from the germline V gene (reference sequence). Trimming pared 6 bases from V and 2 bases from J, leaving 11 bases between. This chain links TRBV3-1 (or the pseudogene TRBV3-2) with TRBJ2-7; possible D gene TRBD2, 5 bases. The TCR was taken from an adult who received the AZD1222 COVID-19 vaccine. The specimen was peripheral blood, collected 28 days after the second AZD1222 dose. Written as DNA, the CDR3 is TGTGCCAGCAGTCGCGGGTCCCCCTACGAGCAGTACTTC. Translated, it gives CASSRGSPYEQYF.